One sample yielded the 27 T cell receptor beta chains listed below, sequenced in a study of T cell clonotyping in hematopoietic cell transplantation. Produced via immunoSEQ multiplex PCR; TCRdb's table is partial and in-frame only. The data contain almost 5,500 clones, about 80% of them singletons. The sequenced sample was peripheral blood mononuclear cells, obtained 30 days after allogeneic stem cell transplant. The receptors were gathered from a male patient in his sixties or seventies who had an allogeneic stem cell transplant from an unrelated donor, so the T cells may come from the graft donor. Some clones in this sample may be carry-over from other donors' samples.

This clone appeared a single time. The chain uses TRBV7-8 and TRBJ2-6; D is unclear. The CDR3 has 17 residues. Germline lookup yields CDR1 SGHVS and CDR2 FQNEAQ. V gave up 8 bases and J gave up 0 bases, with 17 bases separating them. For the CDR3, the DNA is TGTGCCAGCCGAACCTTCAACAGAAACTCTGGGGCCAACGTCCTGACTTTC. Translating gives CASRTFNRNSGANVLTF.

The chain recombines TRBV30 with TRBJ1-2; D is ambiguous. The CDR3 loop spans 15 amino acids. The V and J ends lost 5 bases and 0 bases respectively, with 16 bases between them. Germline CDR1 GTSNPN, CDR2 SVGIG (reference sequence). The CDR3 loop reads CAWVRPRSTNYGYTF. The CDR3 coding sequence is TGTGCCTGGGTCAGACCGAGATCAACTAACTATGGCTACACCTTC.

This clone has just one count. The chain recombines TRBV27 with TRBJ2-7; D not certain. Germline V lookup: CDR1 MNHEY, CDR2 SMNVEV (reference sequence). CDR3 length: 15 amino acids. The germline V and J ends were trimmed by 8 bases and 6 bases, with 23 bases remaining between them. CDR3 nucleotides: TGTGCCAGCGGTGGTGGCTGGACCGCTTTAGGCGAGCAGTACTTC. Protein product: CASGGGWTALGEQYF.

CDR3 sequence reads: CASSLRSGSNTEAFF. In nucleotides, the CDR3 is TGTGCCAGCTCACTGAGATCGGGGTCTAACACTGAAGCTTTCTTT. This chain links TRBV18 with TRBJ1-1; D gene ambiguous. The CDR3 is 15 residues long. Germline V lookup: CDR1 KGHSH, CDR2 LQKENI. V shed 4 bases and J shed 2 bases, with 14 bases lying between them. Supplemented by reference TRBV18 and TRBJ1-1, the full variable domain reads NAGVMQNPRHLVRRRGQEARLRCSPMKGHSHVYWYRQLPEEGLKFMVYLQKENIIDESGMPKERFSAEFPKEGPSILRIQQVVRGDSAAYFCASSLRSGSNTEAFFGQGTRLTVV.

V gene TRBV7-9 combines with J gene TRBJ2-3; TRBD1 might be the D (5 bases). V was cut by 4 bases and J by 0 bases, with 11 bases left in between. From germline, CDR1 is SEHNR and CDR2 FQNEAQ (reference sequence). The CDR3 consists of 15 residues. The CDR3 region has the DNA TGTGCCAGCAGCTCTTTACAGGAGAGCACAGATACGCAGTATTTT. Translated, it gives CASSSLQESTDTQYF.

This chain uses TRBV18 with TRBJ1-4; TRBD1 matches 10 bases. V lost 0 bases to trimming and J lost 8 bases; unmatched junction nucleotides: 6. Germline V gene sequence: CDR1 KGHSH, CDR2 LQKENI. The CDR3 length is 16 residues. The CDR3 DNA reads as TGTGCCAGCTCACCACCGGGGACAGGGGACTACGAAAAACTGTTTTTT. Translating it yields CASSPPGTGDYEKLFF.

The chain has TRBV14 and TRBJ2-7; TRBD1 agrees at 8 bases. Germline CDR1 and CDR2: SGHDN and FVKESK. The CDR3 extends over 16 amino acids. The trim removed 5 bases at V and 7 bases at J, leaving 16 bases unmatched. The CDR3 DNA sequence: TGTGCCAGCAGCACGAGACCCCTCGGGACAGGTGGTGAGCAGTACTTC. Amino acids: CASSTRPLGTGGEQYF.

The chain combines TRBV5-3 with TRBJ1-4, with D possibly matching TRBD1 (6 bases). TRBV5-3 is sorted into the ORF group, with uncertain function. Deletions cut 4 bases from V and 7 bases from J, with 20 bases between. The CDR3 length is 16 residues. CDR3: CARSPQEQGRGEKLFF. In DNA, the CDR3 is TGTGCCAGAAGCCCCCAGGAACAGGGCCGGGGTGAAAAACTGTTTTTT.

The chain recombines TRBV6-5 with TRBJ2-2; the D is unclear. Germline V gene sequence: CDR1 MNHEY, CDR2 SVGAGI. The V end lost 0 bases, the J end lost 3 bases, and 11 bases lay between the germline ends. This CDR3 has 16 amino acids. CDR3 nucleotide sequence: TGTGCCAGCAGTTACTCAAACAGTCTCTACACCGGGGAGCTGTTTTTT. Its protein is CASSYSNSLYTGELFF.

The J gene is TRBJ2-7, the V gene TRBV7-8; a possible D gene is TRBD2 (5 bases). The CDR3 runs 14 residues. Germline V lookup: CDR1 SGHVS, CDR2 FQNEAQ. V gave up 5 bases and J gave up 2 bases, with 13 bases separating them. The CDR3 DNA follows: TGTGCCAGCAGCCGGAACGGACTTACCTACGAGCAGTACTTC. Its translation: CASSRNGLTYEQYF.

The chain joins TRBV9 to TRBJ2-2; TRBD1 aligns across 8 bases. CDR3 length: 17 residues. Germline trimming cut 0 bases from V and 5 bases from J; bases unmatched to any gene: 9. The germline gives CDR1 SGDLS, CDR2 YYNGEE. The CDR3 loop is CASSVEAAGGRTGELFF. CDR3 nucleotides: TGTGCCAGCAGCGTAGAGGCGGCAGGGGGCCGGACCGGGGAGCTGTTTTTT.

The chain is built from TRBV29-1 and TRBJ2-1; 11 bases align to TRBD1. The CDR3 is 20 amino acids. Germline V gene lookup returns CDR1 SQVTM and CDR2 ANQGSEA. V lost 8 bases, J lost 4 bases, and 25 bases stayed unmatched. CDR3: CSLRPQTGTGGLSEYNEQFF. CDR3 sequence (DNA): TGCAGCCTGAGGCCACAAACCGGGACAGGGGGGCTCTCAGAATACAATGAGCAGTTCTTC.

CDR3 in DNA: TGCAGCGTTGAGGTGTTGGGGTCAGATACGCAGTATTTT. It yields the protein CSVEVLGSDTQYF. This sequence joins TRBV29-1 and TRBJ2-3; D unclear. CDR3 length: 13 amino acids. Germline V gives CDR1 SQVTM, CDR2 ANQGSEA. V was trimmed by 3 bases and J by 4 bases, leaving 11 bases between them.

The genes are TRBV6-1 and TRBJ1-2; tentatively, D is TRBD1 (5 bases). Germline V gene lookup returns CDR1 MNHNS and CDR2 SASEGT. CDR3 length equals 15 residues. Trimming pared 3 bases from V and 8 bases from J, leaving 19 bases between. The CDR3 bases are TGTGCCAGCAGTGATCCCGTGGCAGGTGGGGACGGCTACACCTTC. Amino acids: CASSDPVAGGDGYTF.

J is TRBJ2-5 and V is TRBV5-1, with 9 bases matching TRBD1. The J call may be in error: the DNA end matches TRBJ2-7 better. The CDR3 has 15 residues. CDR1 is SGHRS and CDR2 is YFSETQ in the germline V gene. The CDR3 bases are TGCGCCAGCAGCCCAACCGGGACAGGGCCCTACGAGCAGTACTTC. Translation gives CASSPTGTGPYEQYF.

This clone has only a few counts. This chain joins TRBV6-1 and TRBJ2-2; 15 nucleotides agree with TRBD2. The germline V gene has CDR1 MNHNS and CDR2 SASEGT. This CDR3 has 18 residues. V was clipped by 4 bases and J by 1 base; unmatched bases: 4. The CDR3 loop reads CASSGTSGGVWNTGELFF. The CDR3 region has the DNA TGTGCCAGCAGTGGGACTAGCGGGGGGGTTTGGAACACCGGGGAGCTGTTTTTT.

The chain joins TRBV5-1 to TRBJ1-2, with D unclear. The CDR3 runs to 14 residues. The ends were cut back, 3 bases at V and 7 bases at J, with 16 bases in the middle. Per the germline V gene, CDR1 is SGHRS and CDR2 is YFSETQ. The CDR3 DNA reads TGCGCCAGCAGCTCCGAATCGGCGAGACTTGGCTACACCTTC. This translates into CASSSESARLGYTF.

J is TRBJ2-7 and V is TRBV19; no firm D call. This CDR3 spans 11 amino acids. CDR1 is LNHDA and CDR2 is SQIVND in the germline V gene (reference sequence). V was trimmed by 3 bases and J by 9 bases, leaving 9 bases between them. The CDR3 loop reads CASSISGVQYF. DNA of the CDR3: TGTGCCAGTAGTATTTCAGGAGTGCAGTACTTC.

The table lists this clone with a count of one. The chain is built from TRBV2 and TRBJ1-5, with a weak D call TRBD1 (6 bases). The germline V gene has CDR1 SNHLY and CDR2 FYNNEI. V lost 3 bases and J lost 9, with 12 bases in between. The CDR3 has 13 residues. CDR3 in amino acids: CASSETGSGPQHF. Here the CDR3 DNA reads TGTGCCAGCAGTGAGACAGGCTCGGGGCCCCAGCATTTT.

V and J are TRBV27 and TRBJ1-2, with D possibly being TRBD1 (6 bases). Trimming removed 6 bases from V and 5 bases from J, with 22 bases in between. CDR3 length equals 16 residues. Germline CDR1 MNHEY, CDR2 SMNVEV (reference sequence). The CDR3 DNA reads as TGTGCCAGCAGGGAGGGGGGGCAGAGTTCACTTTATGGCTACACCTTC. Translating gives CASREGGQSSLYGYTF.

This clone is large (0.1 to 1%) by share. CDR3 protein: CASSQEGQDGPEAFF. The DNA for the CDR3 is TGTGCCAGCAGCCAAGAGGGACAGGATGGGCCTGAAGCTTTCTTT. The J gene is TRBJ1-1, the V gene TRBV4-2; 8 bases agree with TRBD1. This CDR3 region has 15 residues. Germline V gene lookup returns CDR1 LGHNA and CDR2 YNFKEQ. Germline trimming cut 0 bases from V and 6 bases from J; bases unmatched to any gene: 6.

The rearrangement links TRBV11-2 to TRBJ2-7; no clear D gene. The CDR3 is 14 residues long. Germline V gene sequence: CDR1 SGHAT, CDR2 FQNNGV. V was trimmed by 5 bases and J by 2 bases, leaving 13 bases between them. CDR3 sequence reads: CASSLGHLPYEQYF. The CDR3 DNA reads as TGTGCCAGCAGCCTCGGGCACCTGCCCTACGAGCAGTACTTC.

The chain has TRBV5-4 and TRBJ2-2, with TRBD2 as a possible D gene (6 bases). Germline lookup yields CDR1 SGHNT and CDR2 YYREEE (reference sequence). V dropped 0 bases and J dropped 5 bases, with 8 bases sitting between them. The CDR3 is made up of 14 amino acids. The CDR3 DNA sequence: TGTGCCAGCAGCTTGGAACTAGCTACCGGGGAGCTGTTTTTT. Amino acid sequence: CASSLELATGELFF.

The chain couples TRBV19 to TRBJ1-1; a weak D match, TRBD1 (6 bases). The CDR3 is made up of 17 amino acids. The V end was cut by 6 bases, the J end by 1 base, with 21 bases between. The V gene's germline CDR1 is LNHDA and CDR2 SQIVND (reference sequence). Written as DNA, the CDR3 is TGTGCCAGTAGATATTCAACAGGGTTGGGAAGGAACACTGAAGCTTTCTTT. Translated: CASRYSTGLGRNTEAFF.

This clone counts as large. The chain joins TRBV7-8 to TRBJ1-1; 9 nucleotides align to TRBD1. V lost 5 bases, J lost 0 bases, and 7 bases stayed unmatched. This CDR3 spans 16 amino acids. CDR1 SGHVS and CDR2 FQNEAQ come from the germline V gene. The CDR3 DNA follows: TGTGCCAGCAGCCGACGGACAGGGGATATGAACACTGAAGCTTTCTTT. As protein: CASSRRTGDMNTEAFF.

V usage is TRBV5-1 and J usage is TRBJ2-6, with TRBD1 identical over 7 bases. V shed 4 bases, J shed 0 bases, and the junction held 7 bases outside the gene matches. Germline V CDR1 and CDR2: SGHRS, YFSETQ. The CDR3 is made up of 17 amino acids. The CDR3 region has the DNA TGCGCCAGCAGCCGGGACAGCATATTCTCTGGGGCCAACGTCCTGACTTTC. Translation: CASSRDSIFSGANVLTF.

The chain uses TRBV11-2 and TRBJ1-2; D gene uncertain. Germline CDR1 is SGHAT and CDR2 is FQNNGV. V dropped 0 bases and J dropped 7 bases, with 6 bases sitting between them. The CDR3 has 12 amino acids. This chain's CDR3 is CASSLDYTGYTF. DNA of the CDR3: TGTGCCAGCAGCTTAGATTACACTGGCTACACCTTC.